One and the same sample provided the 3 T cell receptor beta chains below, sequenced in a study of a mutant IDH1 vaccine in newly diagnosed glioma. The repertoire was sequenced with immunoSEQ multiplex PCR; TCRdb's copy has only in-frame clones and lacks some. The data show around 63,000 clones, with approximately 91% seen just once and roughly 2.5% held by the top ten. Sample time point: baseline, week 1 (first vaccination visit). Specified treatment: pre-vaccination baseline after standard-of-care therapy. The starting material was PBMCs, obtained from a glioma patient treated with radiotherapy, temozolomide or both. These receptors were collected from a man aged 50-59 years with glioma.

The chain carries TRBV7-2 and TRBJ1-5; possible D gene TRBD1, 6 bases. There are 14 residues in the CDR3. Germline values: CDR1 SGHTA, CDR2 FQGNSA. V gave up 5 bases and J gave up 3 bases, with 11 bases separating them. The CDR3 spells CASSPWDTNQPQHF. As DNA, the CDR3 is TGTGCCAGCAGCCCCTGGGACACCAATCAGCCCCAGCATTTT.

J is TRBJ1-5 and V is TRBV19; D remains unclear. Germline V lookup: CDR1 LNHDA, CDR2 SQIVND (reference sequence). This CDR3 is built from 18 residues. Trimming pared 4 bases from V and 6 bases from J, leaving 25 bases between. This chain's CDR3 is CASSSSGSAQYFRQPQHF. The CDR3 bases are TGTGCCAGTAGTAGCAGCGGGTCAGCCCAATATTTTCGTCAGCCCCAGCATTTT.

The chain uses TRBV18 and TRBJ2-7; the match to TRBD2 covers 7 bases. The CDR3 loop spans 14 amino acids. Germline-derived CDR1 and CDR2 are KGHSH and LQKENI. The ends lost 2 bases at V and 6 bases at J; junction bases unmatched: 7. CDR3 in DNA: TGTGCCAGCTCACCAGGCGGGGGTTTACGCGAGCAGTACTTC. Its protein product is CASSPGGGLREQYF.